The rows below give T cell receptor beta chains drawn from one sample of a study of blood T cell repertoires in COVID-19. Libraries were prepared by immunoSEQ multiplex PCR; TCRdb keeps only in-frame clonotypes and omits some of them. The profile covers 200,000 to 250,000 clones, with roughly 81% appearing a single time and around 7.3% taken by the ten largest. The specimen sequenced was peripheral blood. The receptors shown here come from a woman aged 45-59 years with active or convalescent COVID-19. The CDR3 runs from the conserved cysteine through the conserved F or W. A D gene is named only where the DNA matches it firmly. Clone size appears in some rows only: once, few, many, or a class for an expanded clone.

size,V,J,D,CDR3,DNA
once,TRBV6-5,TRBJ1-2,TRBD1,CASSSRTGFYGYTF,TGTGCCAGCAGTTCAAGGACAGGCTTCTATGGCTACACCTTC
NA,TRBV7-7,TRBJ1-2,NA,CASSPEGGKTYGYTF,TGTGCCAGCAGCCCAGAGGGCGGAAAGACCTATGGCTACACCTTC
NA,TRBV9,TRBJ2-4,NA,CASSTGTKNIQYF,TGTGCCAGCAGCACGGGTACCAAAAACATTCAGTACTTC
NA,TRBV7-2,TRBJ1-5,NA,CASSLGRGFGQPQHF,TGTGCCAGCAGCTTAGGTCGTGGATTCGGGCAGCCCCAGCATTTT
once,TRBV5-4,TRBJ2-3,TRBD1,CASSYRPQGADTQYF,TGTGCCAGCAGCTATAGACCCCAGGGGGCGGATACGCAGTATTTT
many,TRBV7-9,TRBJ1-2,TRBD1,CASSLGTGGYGYTF,TGTGCCAGCAGCTTAGGGACAGGGGGCTATGGCTACACCTTC
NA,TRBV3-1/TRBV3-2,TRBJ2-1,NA,CASSQVLRWRDYNEQFF,TGTGCCAGCAGCCAAGTTCTTCGCTGGCGGGACTACAATGAGCAGTTCTTC
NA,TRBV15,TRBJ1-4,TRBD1,CATSRDARGDEKLFF,TGTGCCACCAGCAGAGATGCCAGGGGGGACGAAAAACTGTTTTTT
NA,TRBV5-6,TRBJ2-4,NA,CASSFRGAKNIQYF,TGTGCCAGCAGCTTTCGGGGGGCCAAAAACATTCAGTACTTC
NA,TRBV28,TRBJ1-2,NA,CASRLGQPYGYTF,TGTGCCAGCAGGCTTGGACAGCCCTATGGCTACACCTTC
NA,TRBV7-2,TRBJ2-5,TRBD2,CASSYGLAGGETQYF,TGTGCCAGCAGCTACGGACTAGCGGGAGGGGAGACCCAGTACTTC
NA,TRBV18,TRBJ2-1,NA,CASSPSLIYYNEQFF,TGTGCCAGCTCACCCTCACTGATTTATTACAATGAGCAGTTCTTC
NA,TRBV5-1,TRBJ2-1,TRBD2,CASSLGLAGVDEQFF,TGCGCCAGCAGCTTGGGGCTAGCGGGAGTAGATGAGCAGTTCTTC
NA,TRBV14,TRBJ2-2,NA,CASSLVRAGELFF,TGTGCCAGCAGTTTGGTCAGGGCTGGGGAGCTGTTTTTT
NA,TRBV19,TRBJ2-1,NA,CASTESSASRYNEQFF,TGTGCCAGTACTGAGAGTTCGGCTAGCAGATACAATGAGCAGTTCTTC
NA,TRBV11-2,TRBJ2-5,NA,CASSLRGLETQYF,TGTGCCAGCAGCTTGCGGGGTCTGGAGACCCAGTACTTC
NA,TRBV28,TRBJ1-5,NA,CASRLGGSNQPQHF,TGTGCCAGCAGACTTGGGGGGAGCAATCAGCCCCAGCATTTT
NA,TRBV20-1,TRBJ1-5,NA,CSASLGGASNQPQHF,TGCAGTGCTAGTCTGGGAGGGGCGAGCAATCAGCCCCAGCATTTT
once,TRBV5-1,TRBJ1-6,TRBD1,CASSLDRGRNSPLHF,TGCGCCAGCAGCTTGGACAGGGGGCGAAATTCACCCCTCCACTTT
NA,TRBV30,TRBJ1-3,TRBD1,CAWSVGTASGNTIYF,TGTGCCTGGAGTGTGGGGACAGCCTCTGGAAACACCATATATTTT
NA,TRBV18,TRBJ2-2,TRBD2,CASSRPSGGGTDTGELFF,TGTGCCAGCTCACGACCTTCTGGCGGGGGGACGGACACCGGGGAGCTGTTTTTT
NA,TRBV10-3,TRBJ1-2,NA,CATRVPRGGYTF,TGTGCCACCCGGGTCCCCAGGGGCGGCTACACCTTC
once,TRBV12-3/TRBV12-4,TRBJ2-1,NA,CASSQGPDLQFF,TGTGCCAGCAGTCAGGGGCCAGATCTGCAGTTCTTC
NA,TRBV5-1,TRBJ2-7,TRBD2,CASTEWEGTEQYF,TGCGCCAGCACCGAATGGGAGGGGACCGAGCAGTACTTC
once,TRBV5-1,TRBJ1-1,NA,CASSLDQGTPTEAFF,TGCGCCAGCAGCTTGGATCAGGGGACGCCCACTGAAGCTTTCTTT
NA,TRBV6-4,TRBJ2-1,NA,CASSDSETSKYNEQFF,TGTGCCAGCAGTGACTCGGAAACTAGCAAATACAATGAGCAGTTCTTC
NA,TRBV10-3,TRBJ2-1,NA,CAISEFLNEQFF,TGTGCCATCAGTGAGTTTCTCAATGAGCAGTTCTTC
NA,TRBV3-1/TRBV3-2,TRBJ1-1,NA,CASSQEATTEAFF,TGTGCCAGCAGCCAAGAAGCAACGACTGAAGCTTTCTTT
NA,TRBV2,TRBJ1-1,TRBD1,CASREGGADTEAFF,TGTGCCAGCAGGGAAGGGGGCGCGGACACTGAAGCTTTCTTT
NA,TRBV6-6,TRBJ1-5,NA,CASSRGRGYNQPQHF,TGTGCCAGCAGTAGGGGGAGGGGCTACAATCAGCCCCAGCATTTT
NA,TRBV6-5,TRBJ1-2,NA,CASNTGQDGYTF,TGTGCCAGCAATACAGGGCAGGATGGCTACACCTTC
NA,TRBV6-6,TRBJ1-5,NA,CASNPGGTRQPQHF,TGTGCCAGCAACCCCGGGGGGACTCGGCAGCCCCAGCATTTT